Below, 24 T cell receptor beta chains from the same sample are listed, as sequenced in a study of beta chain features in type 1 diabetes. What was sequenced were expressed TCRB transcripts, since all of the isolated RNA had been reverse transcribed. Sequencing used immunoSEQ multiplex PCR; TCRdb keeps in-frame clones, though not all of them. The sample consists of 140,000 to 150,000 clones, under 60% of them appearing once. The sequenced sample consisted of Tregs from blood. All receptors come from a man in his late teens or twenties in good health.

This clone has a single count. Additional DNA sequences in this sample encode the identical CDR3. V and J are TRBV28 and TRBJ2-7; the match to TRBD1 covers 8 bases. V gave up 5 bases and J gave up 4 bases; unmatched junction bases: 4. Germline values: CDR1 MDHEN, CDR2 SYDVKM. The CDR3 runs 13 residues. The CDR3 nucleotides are TGTGCCAGCAGTCCCGGACAGGGTTACGAGCAGTACTTC. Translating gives CASSPGQGYEQYF.

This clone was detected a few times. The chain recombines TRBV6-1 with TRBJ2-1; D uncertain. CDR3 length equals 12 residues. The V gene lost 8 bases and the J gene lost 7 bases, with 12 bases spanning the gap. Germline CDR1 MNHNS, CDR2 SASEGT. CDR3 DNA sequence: TGTGCCAGCGGTCCCTACGGGAATGAGCAGTTCTTC. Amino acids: CASGPYGNEQFF.

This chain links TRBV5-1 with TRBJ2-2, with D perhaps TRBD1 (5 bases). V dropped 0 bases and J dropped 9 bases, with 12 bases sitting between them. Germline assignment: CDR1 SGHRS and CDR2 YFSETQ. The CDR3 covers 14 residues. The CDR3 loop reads CASSLVRVPRELFF. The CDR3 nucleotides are TGCGCCAGCAGCTTGGTCAGGGTTCCAAGGGAGCTGTTTTTT.

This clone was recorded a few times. The CDR3 coding sequence is TGTGCCAGCAGCCAAGACGACAGGTATGAAGCTTTCTTT. It translates to CASSQDDRYEAFF. The gene calls are TRBV14 and TRBJ1-1; D is perhaps TRBD1 (6 bases). Trimming stripped 0 bases from V and 7 bases from J, with 9 bases between. Per germline, CDR1 SGHDN and CDR2 FVKESK. The CDR3 runs to 13 residues.

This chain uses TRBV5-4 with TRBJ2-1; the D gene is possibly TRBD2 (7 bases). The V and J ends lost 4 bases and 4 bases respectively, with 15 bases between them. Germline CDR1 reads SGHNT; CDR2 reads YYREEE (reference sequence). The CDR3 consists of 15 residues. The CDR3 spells CASSPRGGAYNEQFF. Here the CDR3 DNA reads TGTGCCAGCAGCCCCCGAGGGGGGGCGTACAATGAGCAGTTCTTC.

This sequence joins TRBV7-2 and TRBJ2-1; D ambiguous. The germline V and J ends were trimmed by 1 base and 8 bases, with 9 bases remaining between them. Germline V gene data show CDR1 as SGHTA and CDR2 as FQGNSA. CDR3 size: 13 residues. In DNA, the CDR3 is TGTGCCAGCAGCTTAGTACGGGTCCATGAGCAGTTCTTC. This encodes CASSLVRVHEQFF.

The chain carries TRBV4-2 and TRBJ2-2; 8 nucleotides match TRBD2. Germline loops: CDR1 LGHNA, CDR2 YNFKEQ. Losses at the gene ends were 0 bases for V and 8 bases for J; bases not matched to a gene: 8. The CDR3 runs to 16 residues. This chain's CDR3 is CASSQDGGARVGELFF. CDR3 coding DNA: TGTGCCAGCAGCCAAGACGGGGGGGCCAGAGTGGGGGAGCTGTTTTTT.

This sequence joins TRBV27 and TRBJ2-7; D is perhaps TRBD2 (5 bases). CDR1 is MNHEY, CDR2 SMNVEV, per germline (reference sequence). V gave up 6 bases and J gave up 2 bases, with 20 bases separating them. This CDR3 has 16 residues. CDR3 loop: CASRNYVREATYEQYF. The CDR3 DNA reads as TGTGCCAGCAGAAATTACGTACGGGAAGCCACCTACGAGCAGTACTTC.

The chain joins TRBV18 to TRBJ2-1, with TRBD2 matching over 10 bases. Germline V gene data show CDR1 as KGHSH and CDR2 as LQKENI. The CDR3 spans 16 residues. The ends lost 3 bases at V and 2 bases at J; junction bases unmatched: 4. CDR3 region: CASSPPAGGTYNEQFF. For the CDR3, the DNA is TGTGCCAGCTCACCTCCAGCGGGAGGGACCTACAATGAGCAGTTCTTC.

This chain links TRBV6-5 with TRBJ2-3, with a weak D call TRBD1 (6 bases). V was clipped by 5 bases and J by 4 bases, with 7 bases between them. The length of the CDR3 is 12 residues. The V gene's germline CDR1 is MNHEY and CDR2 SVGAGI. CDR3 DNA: TGTGCCAGCAGTACAGGGCCAGATACGCAGTATTTT. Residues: CASSTGPDTQYF.

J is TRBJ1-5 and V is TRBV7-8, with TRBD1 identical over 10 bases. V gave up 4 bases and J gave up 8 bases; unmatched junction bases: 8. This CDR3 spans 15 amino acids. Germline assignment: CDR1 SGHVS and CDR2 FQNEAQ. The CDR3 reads CASSSGQGLIEPQHF. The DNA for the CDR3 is TGTGCCAGCAGCTCGGGACAGGGGTTAATTGAGCCCCAGCATTTT. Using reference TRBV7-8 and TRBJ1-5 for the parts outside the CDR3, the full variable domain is GAGVSQSPRYKVAKRGQDVALRCDPISGHVSLFWYQQALGQGPEFLTYFQNEAQLDKSGLPSDRFFAERPEGSVSTLKIQRTQQEDSAVYLCASSSGQGLIEPQHFGDGTRLSIL.

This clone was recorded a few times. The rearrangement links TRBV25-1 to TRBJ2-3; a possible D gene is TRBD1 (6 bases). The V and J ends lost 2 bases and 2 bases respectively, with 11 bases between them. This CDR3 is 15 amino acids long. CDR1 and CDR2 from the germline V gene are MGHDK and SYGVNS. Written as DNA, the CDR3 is TGTGCCAGCAGTGAACGAGAGGGACACACAGATACGCAGTATTTT. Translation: CASSEREGHTDTQYF. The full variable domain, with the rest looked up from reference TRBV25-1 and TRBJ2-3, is EADIYQTPRYLVIGTGKKITLECSQTMGHDKMYWYQQDPGMELHLIHYSYGVNSTEKGDLSSESTVSRIRTEHFPLTLESARPSHTSQYLCASSEREGHTDTQYFGPGTRLTVL.

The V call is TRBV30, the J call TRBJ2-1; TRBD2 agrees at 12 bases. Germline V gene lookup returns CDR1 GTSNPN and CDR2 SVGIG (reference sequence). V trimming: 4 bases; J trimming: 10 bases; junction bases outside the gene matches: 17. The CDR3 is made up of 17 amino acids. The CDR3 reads CAWNLRTSGTRAGEQFF. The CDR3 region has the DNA TGTGCCTGGAATCTACGGACTAGCGGGACCAGGGCCGGCGAGCAGTTCTTC.

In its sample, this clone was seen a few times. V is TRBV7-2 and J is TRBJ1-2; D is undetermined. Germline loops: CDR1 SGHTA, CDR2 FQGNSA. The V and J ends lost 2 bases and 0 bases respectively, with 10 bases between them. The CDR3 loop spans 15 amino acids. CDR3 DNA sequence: TGTGCCAGCAGCTTAACTGCTATAGCTAACTATGGCTACACCTTC. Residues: CASSLTAIANYGYTF. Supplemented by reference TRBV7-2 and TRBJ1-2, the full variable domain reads GAGVSQSPSNKVTEKGKDVELRCDPISGHTALYWYRQSLGQGLEFLIYFQGNSAPDKSGLPSDRFSAERTGGSVSTLTIQRTQQEDSAVYLCASSLTAIANYGYTFGSGTRLTVV.

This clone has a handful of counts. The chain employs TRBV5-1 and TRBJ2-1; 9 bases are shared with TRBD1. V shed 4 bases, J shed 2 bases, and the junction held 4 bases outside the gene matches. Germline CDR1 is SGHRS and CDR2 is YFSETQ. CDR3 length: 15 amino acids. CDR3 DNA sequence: TGCGCCAGCAGCCGGGACAGGGTTACCTACAATGAGCAGTTCTTC. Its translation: CASSRDRVTYNEQFF. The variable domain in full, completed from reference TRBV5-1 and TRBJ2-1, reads KAGVTQTPRYLIKTRGQQVTLSCSPISGHRSVSWYQQTPGQGLQFLFEYFSETQRNKGNFPGRFSGRQFSNSRSEMNVSTLELGDSALYLCASSRDRVTYNEQFFGPGTRLTVL.

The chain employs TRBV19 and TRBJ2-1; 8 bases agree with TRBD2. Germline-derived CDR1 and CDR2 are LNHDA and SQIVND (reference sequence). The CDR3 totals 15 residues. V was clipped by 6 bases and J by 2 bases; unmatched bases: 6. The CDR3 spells CASRPAGVAYNEQFF. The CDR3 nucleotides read TGTGCCAGTAGACCAGCGGGAGTCGCCTACAATGAGCAGTTCTTC.

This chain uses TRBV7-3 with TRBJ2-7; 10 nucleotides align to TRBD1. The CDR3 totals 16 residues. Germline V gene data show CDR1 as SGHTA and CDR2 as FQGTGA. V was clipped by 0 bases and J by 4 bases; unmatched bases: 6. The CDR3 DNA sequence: TGTGCCAGCAGCTTAACGCCGCCGGGACAGGGGTACGAGCAGTACTTC. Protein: CASSLTPPGQGYEQYF.

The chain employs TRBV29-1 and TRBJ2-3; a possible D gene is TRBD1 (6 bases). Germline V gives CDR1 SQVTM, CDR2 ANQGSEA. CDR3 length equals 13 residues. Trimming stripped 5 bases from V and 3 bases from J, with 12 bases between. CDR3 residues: CSVRAGDTDTQYF. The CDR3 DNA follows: TGCAGCGTTCGGGCAGGGGATACAGATACGCAGTATTTT.

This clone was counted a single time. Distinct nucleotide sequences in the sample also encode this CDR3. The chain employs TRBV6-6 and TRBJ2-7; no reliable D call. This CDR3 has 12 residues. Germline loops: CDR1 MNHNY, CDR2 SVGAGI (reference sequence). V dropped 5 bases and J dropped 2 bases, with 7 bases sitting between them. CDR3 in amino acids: CASSGQAYEQYF. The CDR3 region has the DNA TGTGCCAGCAGTGGGCAGGCCTACGAGCAGTACTTC.

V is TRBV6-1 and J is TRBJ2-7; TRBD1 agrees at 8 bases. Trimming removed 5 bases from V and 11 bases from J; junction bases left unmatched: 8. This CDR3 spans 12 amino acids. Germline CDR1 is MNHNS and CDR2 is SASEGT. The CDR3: CASSIDRGWEYF. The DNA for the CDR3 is TGTGCCAGCAGTATCGACAGGGGCTGGGAGTACTTC.

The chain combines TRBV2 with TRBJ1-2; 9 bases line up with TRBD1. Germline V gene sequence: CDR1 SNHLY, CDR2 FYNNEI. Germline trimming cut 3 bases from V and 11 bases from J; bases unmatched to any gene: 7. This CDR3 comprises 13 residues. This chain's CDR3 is CASSEGDRVNYTF. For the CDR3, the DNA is TGTGCCAGCAGTGAGGGGGACAGGGTGAATTACACCTTC. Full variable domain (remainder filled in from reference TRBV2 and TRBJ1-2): EPEVTQTPSHQVTQMGQEVILRCVPISNHLYFYWYRQILGQKVEFLVSFYNNEISEKSEIFDDQFSVERPDGSNFTLKIRSTKLEDSAMYFCASSEGDRVNYTFGSGTRLTVV.

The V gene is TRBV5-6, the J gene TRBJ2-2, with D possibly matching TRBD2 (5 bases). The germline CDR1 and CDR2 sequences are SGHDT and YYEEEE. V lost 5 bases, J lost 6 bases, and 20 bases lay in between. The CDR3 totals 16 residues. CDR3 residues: CASSPLPRESAGELFF. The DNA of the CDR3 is TGTGCCAGCAGTCCTCTCCCCCGGGAAAGCGCCGGGGAGCTGTTTTTT.

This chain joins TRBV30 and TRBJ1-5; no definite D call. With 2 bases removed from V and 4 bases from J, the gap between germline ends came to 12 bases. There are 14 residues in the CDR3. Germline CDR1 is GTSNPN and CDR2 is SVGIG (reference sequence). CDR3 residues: CAWSLDDNNQPQHF. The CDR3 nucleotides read TGTGCCTGGAGTTTAGATGACAATAATCAGCCCCAGCATTTT.

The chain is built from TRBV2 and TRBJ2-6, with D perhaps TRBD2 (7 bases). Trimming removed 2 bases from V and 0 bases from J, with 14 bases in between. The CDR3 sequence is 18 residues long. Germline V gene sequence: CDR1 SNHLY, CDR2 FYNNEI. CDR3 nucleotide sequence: TGTGCCAGCAGTGAACGGGGGCGGGGGAGCTCTGGGGCCAACGTCCTGACTTTC. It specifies CASSERGRGSSGANVLTF.